This TCR beta chain stems from a study of OX40 agonist ivuxolimab in advanced cancers. Across the study: Patients were treated with intravenous ivuxolimab, dosed at 0.01 to 10 mg/kg and infused every 2 weeks.

Clones were read by immunoSEQ multiplex PCR, and TCRdb kept only the in-frame ones, dropping some. The profile shows approximately 49,000 clones, 84% of them singletons. The length of the CDR3 is 15 residues. The V and J ends lost 3 bases and 0 bases respectively, with 9 bases between them. Germline CDR1 SGHNT, CDR2 YENEEA. This chain links TRBV11-3 with TRBJ2-1; possibly TRBD1 for D (6 bases). This TCR was recovered from an adult with an advanced solid tumor such as melanoma, head and neck, liver or kidney cancer. The input for sequencing was CD4+ or CD8+ T cells sorted from blood, taken in a trial of the OX40 agonist ivuxolimab. CDR3 in amino acids: CASSLGASSYNEQFF. CDR3 DNA sequence: TGTGCCAGCAGCTTGGGGGCAAGCTCCTACAATGAGCAGTTCTTC.